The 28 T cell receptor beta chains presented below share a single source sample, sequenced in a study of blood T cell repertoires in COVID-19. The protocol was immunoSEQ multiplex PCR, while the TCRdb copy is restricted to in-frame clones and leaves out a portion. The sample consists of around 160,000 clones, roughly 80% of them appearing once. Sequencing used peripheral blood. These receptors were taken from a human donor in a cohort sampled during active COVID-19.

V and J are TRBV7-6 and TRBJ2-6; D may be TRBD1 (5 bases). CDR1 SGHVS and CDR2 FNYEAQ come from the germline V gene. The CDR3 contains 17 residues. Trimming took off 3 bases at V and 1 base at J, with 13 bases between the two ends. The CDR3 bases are TGTGCCAGCAGCTTGGGGCCTCTCAGGTCTGGGGCCAACGTCCTGACTTTC. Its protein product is CASSLGPLRSGANVLTF.

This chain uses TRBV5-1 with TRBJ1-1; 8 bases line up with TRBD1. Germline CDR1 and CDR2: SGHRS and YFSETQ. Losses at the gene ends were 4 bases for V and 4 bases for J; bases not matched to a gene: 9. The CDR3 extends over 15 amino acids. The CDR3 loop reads CASSPQGARGTEAFF. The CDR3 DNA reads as TGCGCCAGCAGCCCGCAGGGGGCCAGAGGCACTGAAGCTTTCTTT.

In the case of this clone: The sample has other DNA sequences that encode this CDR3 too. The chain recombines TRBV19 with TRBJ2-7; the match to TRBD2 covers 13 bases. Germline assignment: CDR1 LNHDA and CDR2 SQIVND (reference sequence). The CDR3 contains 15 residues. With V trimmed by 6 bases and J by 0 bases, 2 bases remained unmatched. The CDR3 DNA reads TGTGCCAGTAGCCGGACTAGCGGGGGCTCCTACGAGCAGTACTTC. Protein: CASSRTSGGSYEQYF.

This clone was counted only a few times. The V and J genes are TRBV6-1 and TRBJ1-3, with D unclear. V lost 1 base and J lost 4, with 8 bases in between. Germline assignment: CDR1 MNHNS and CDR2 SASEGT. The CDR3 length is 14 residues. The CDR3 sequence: CASSEGNYGNTIYF. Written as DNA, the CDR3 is TGTGCCAGCAGTGAAGGAAACTACGGAAACACCATATATTTT.

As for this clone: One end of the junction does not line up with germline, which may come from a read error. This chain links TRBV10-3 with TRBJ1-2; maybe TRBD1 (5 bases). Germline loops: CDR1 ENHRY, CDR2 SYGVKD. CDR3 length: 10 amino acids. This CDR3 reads CAIKTQGFSF. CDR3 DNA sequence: TGTGCCATCAAAACCCAGGGCTTCTCCTTC.

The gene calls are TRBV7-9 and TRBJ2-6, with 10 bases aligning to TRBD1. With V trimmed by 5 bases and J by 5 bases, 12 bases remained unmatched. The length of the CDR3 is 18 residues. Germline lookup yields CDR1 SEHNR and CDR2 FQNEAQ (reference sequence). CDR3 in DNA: TGTGCCAGCAGCCTGAAGGGACAGGGGTCCCCTAGGGCCAACGTCCTGACTTTC. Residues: CASSLKGQGSPRANVLTF.

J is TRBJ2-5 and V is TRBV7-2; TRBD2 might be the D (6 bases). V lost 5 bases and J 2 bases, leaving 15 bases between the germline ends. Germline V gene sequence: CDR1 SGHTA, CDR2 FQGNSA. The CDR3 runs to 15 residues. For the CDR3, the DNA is TGTGCCAGCAGCAACGTACACGGGGGTCAAGAGACCCAGTACTTC. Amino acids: CASSNVHGGQETQYF.

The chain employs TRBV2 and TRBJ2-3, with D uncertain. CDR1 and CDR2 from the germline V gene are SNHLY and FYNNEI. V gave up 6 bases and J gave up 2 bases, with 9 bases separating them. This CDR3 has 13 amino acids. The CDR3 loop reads CASRLDITDTQYF. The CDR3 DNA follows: TGTGCCAGCAGGTTAGACATCACAGATACGCAGTATTTT. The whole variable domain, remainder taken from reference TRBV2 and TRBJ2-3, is EPEVTQTPSHQVTQMGQEVILRCVPISNHLYFYWYRQILGQKVEFLVSFYNNEISEKSEIFDDQFSVERPDGSNFTLKIRSTKLEDSAMYFCASRLDITDTQYFGPGTRLTVL.

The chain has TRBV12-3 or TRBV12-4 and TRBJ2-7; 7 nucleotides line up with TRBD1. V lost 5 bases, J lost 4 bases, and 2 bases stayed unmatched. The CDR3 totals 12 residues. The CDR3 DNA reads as TGTGCCAGCAGTCGACAGGGATACGAGCAGTACTTC. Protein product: CASSRQGYEQYF.

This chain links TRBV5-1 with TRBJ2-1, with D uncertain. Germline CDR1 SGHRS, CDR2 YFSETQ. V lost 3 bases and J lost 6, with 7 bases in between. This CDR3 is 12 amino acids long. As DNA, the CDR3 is TGCGCCAGCAGCTGGGCTGGCAATGAGCAGTTCTTC. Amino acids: CASSWAGNEQFF.

This CDR3 is CASNPGQGVSGELFF. CDR3 DNA: TGTGCCAGCAACCCCGGACAGGGGGTATCCGGGGAGCTGTTTTTT. The genes are TRBV5-4 and TRBJ2-2, with 10 bases aligning to TRBD1. V was clipped by 6 bases and J by 6 bases; unmatched bases: 8. The length of the CDR3 is 15 residues. Germline CDR1 and CDR2: SGHNT and YYREEE (reference sequence).

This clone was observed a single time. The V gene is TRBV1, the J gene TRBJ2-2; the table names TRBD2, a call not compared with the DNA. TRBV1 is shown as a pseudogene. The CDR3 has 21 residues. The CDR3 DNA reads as TGCACCAGCAGCTCTTCGGGTAGCGGGGGGATCAAGTTCGCGAACACCGGGGAGCTGTTTTTT. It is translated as CTSSSSGSGGIKFANTGELFF.

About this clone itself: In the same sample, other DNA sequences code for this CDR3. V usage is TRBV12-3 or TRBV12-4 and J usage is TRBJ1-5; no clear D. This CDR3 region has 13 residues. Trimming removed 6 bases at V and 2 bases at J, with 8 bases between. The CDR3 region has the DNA TGTGCCAGCAGCCCAGGTGGCAATCAGCCCCAGCATTTT. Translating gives CASSPGGNQPQHF.

In DNA, the CDR3 is TGTGCCAGCAGCCCAAGACTAGCGGGGGGGCCTTATGAGACCCAGTACTTC. Its translation is CASSPRLAGGPYETQYF. This chain links TRBV9 with TRBJ2-5; 14 nucleotides align to TRBD2. The junction had 10 bases not matched to a gene; V was cut back by 4 bases and J by 5 bases. Germline lookup yields CDR1 SGDLS and CDR2 YYNGEE. CDR3 length equals 17 residues.

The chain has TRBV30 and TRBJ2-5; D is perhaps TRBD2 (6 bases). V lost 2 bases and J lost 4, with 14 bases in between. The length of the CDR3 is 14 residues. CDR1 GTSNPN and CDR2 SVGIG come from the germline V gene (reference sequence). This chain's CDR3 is CAWSRETRRETQYF. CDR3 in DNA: TGTGCCTGGAGTCGGGAGACTAGGCGAGAGACCCAGTACTTC.

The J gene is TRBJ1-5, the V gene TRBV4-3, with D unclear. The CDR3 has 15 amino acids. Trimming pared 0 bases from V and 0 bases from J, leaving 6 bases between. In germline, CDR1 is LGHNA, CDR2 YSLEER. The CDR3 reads CASSQEAHSNQPQHF. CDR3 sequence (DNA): TGCGCCAGCAGCCAAGAGGCTCATAGCAATCAGCCCCAGCATTTT.

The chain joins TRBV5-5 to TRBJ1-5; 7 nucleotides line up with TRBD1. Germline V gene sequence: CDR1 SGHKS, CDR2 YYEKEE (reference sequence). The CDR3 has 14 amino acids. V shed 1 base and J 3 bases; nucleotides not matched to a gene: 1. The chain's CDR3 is CASSLTGDNQPQHF. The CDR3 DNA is TGTGCCAGCAGCTTGACAGGGGACAATCAGCCCCAGCATTTT. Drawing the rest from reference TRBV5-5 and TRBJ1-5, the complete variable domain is DAGVTQSPTHLIKTRGQQVTLRCSPISGHKSVSWYQQVLGQGPQFIFQYYEKEERGRGNFPDRFSARQFPNYSSELNVNALLLGDSALYLCASSLTGDNQPQHFGDGTRLSIL.

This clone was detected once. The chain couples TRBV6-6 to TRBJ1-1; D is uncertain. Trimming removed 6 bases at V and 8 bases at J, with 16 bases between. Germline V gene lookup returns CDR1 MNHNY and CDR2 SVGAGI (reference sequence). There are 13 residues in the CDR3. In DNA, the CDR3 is TGTGCCAGCAGAAACTCCGAGGAATCAGAAGCTTTCTTT. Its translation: CASRNSEESEAFF.

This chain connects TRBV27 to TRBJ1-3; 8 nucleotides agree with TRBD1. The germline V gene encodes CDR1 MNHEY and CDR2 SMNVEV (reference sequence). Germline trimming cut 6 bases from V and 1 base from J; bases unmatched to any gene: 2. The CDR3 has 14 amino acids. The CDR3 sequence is CASSQGASGNTIYF. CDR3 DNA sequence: TGTGCCAGCAGCCAGGGGGCGTCTGGAAACACCATATATTTT.

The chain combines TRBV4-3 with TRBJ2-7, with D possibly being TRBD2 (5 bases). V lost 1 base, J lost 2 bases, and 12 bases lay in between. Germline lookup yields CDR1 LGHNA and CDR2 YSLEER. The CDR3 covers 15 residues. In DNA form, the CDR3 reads TGCGCCAGCAGCCAAGGCCGGGGAAAGGCCTACGAGCAGTACTTC. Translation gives CASSQGRGKAYEQYF.

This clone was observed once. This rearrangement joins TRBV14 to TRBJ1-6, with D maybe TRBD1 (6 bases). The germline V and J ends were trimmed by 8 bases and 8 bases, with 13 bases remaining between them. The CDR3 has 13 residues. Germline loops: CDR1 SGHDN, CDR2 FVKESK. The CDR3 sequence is CASARTVDSPLHF. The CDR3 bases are TGTGCCAGCGCGAGGACAGTTGATTCACCCCTCCACTTT.

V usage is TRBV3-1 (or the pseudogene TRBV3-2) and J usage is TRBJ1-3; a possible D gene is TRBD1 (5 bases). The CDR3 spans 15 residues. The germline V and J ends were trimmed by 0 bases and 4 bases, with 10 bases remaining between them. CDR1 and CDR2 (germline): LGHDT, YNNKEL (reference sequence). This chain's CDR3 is CASSQDNRFGNTIYF. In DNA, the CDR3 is TGTGCCAGCAGCCAAGATAACAGGTTCGGAAACACCATATATTTT.

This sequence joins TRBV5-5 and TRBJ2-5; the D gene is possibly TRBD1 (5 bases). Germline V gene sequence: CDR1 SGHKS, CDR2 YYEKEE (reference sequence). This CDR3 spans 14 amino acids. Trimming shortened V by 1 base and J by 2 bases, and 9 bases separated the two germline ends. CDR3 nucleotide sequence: TGTGCCAGCAGCTTGAATGCAGGGCAAGAGACCCAGTACTTC. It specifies CASSLNAGQETQYF. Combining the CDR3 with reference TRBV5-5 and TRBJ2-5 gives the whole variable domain DAGVTQSPTHLIKTRGQQVTLRCSPISGHKSVSWYQQVLGQGPQFIFQYYEKEERGRGNFPDRFSARQFPNYSSELNVNALLLGDSALYLCASSLNAGQETQYFGPGTRLLVL.

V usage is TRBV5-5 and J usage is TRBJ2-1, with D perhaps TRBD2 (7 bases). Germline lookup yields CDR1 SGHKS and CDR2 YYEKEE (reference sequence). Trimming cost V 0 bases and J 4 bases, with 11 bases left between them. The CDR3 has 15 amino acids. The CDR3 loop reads CASSLAGGQYNEQFF. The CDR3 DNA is TGTGCCAGCAGCTTGGCGGGGGGCCAATACAATGAGCAGTTCTTC.

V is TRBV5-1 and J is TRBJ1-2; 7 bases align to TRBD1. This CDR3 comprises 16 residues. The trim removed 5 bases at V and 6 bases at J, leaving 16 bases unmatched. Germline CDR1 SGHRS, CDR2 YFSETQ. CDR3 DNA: TGCGCCAGCAGTTTGAGAGACTACCGGGACAGCAATGGCTACACCTTC. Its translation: CASSLRDYRDSNGYTF.

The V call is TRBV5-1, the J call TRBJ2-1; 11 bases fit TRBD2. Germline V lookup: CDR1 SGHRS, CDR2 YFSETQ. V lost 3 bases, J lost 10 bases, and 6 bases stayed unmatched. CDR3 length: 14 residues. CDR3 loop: CASSSLAGGKEQFF. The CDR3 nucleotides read TGCGCCAGCAGCTCCCTAGCGGGGGGTAAGGAGCAGTTCTTC.

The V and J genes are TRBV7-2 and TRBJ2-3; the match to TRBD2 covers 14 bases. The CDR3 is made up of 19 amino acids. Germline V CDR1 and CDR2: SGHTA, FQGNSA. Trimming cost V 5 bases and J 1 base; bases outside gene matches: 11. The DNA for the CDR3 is TGTGCCAGCAGCCCTCCCTACGGGACTAGCGGGGGCCGCACAGATACGCAGTATTTT. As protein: CASSPPYGTSGGRTDTQYF.

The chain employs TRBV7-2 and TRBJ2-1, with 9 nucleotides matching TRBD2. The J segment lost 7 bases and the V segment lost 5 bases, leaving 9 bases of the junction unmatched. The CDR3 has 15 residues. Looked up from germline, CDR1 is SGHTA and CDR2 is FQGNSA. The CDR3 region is CASSLGRGGQNEQFF. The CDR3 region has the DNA TGTGCCAGCAGCCTAGGGCGGGGGGGCCAGAATGAGCAGTTCTTC.